The rows below give T cell receptor beta chains drawn from one sample of a study of cytomegalovirus exposure and HLA in healthy donors. Using immunoSEQ multiplex PCR, the repertoire was profiled, and TCRdb retains in-frame clones only, with some absent. The table lists about 130,000 clones, nearly 90% of them singletons. The sample was PBMCs. The source of these receptors is a woman between 18 and 29 years old in good health and CMV-seronegative. CDR3s include the opening cysteine and the closing phenylalanine or tryptophan. Each record gives: clone size, D gene, J gene, V gene, CDR3 protein, CDR3 DNA. A D gene is named only where the DNA matches it firmly. Only part of the rows carry a size: once, few, many, or a class if the clone is expanded.

- | - | TRBJ1-1 | TRBV6-5 | CASSYVPGEAFF | TGTGCCAGCAGTTACGTGCCCGGTGAAGCTTTCTTT
- | - | TRBJ2-2 | TRBV18 | CASSGGMRNTGELFF | TGTGCCAGCTCAGGCGGGATGAGAAACACCGGGGAGCTGTTTTTT
- | - | TRBJ1-1 | TRBV18 | CASSEMTVNTEAFF | TGTGCCAGCTCAGAAATGACAGTGAACACTGAAGCTTTCTTT
- | TRBD1 | TRBJ1-2 | TRBV7-8 | CASSLVVATGRGYGYTF | TGTGCCAGCAGCTTAGTAGTTGCGACAGGGCGGGGCTATGGCTACACCTTC
- | - | TRBJ2-1 | TRBV2 | CASRDNYNEQFF | TGTGCCAGCCGGGACAACTACAATGAGCAGTTCTTC
- | TRBD2 | TRBJ2-2 | TRBV27 | CASSLRGGLTGELFF | TGTGCCAGCAGTTTGCGGGGGGGCCTCACCGGGGAGCTGTTTTTT
once | - | TRBJ1-2 | TRBV7-8 | CASTLGGNGYTF | TGTGCCAGCACCCTGGGGGGGAATGGCTACACCTTC
- | TRBD1 | TRBJ1-1 | TRBV19 | CASSIDLTGGEKTEAFF | TGTGCCAGTAGTATAGATCTGACAGGGGGCGAGAAGACTGAAGCTTTCTTT
- | - | TRBJ2-7 | TRBV6-1 | CASSPGGVGQYF | TGTGCCAGCAGTCCCGGAGGCGTGGGGCAGTACTTC
- | TRBD2 | TRBJ2-3 | TRBV7-9 | CASSLSGGALDTQYF | TGTGCCAGCAGCCTTAGCGGGGGGGCATTGGATACGCAGTATTTT
- | - | TRBJ2-5 | TRBV5-1 | CASSQSPHTGTQYF | TGCGCCAGCAGCCAGTCCCCACATACAGGGACCCAGTACTTC
- | TRBD2 | TRBJ2-1 | TRBV19 | CASSSGEAGDHNEQFF | TGTGCCAGTAGCTCCGGGGAGGCGGGGGATCACAATGAGCAGTTCTTC